This T cell receptor (beta chain) was identified during a study of cytomegalovirus exposure and HLA in healthy donors. The study's findings and limits: Accurate prediction of most subjects' HLA-A and HLA-B alleles from TCR beta sequences was reported. When presence/absence was analysed, sequencing depth was taken to be roughly uniform across donors. A few chains linked to CMV were shown in vitro to be specific for CMV antigens.

The length of the CDR3 is 8 residues. A multiplex PCR was run with 60 Vbeta primers and 13 Jbeta primers. Per the study methods: A follow-up analysis tallied around 80 million unique TCR beta chains, roughly 11 million shared. The method was immunoSEQ multiplex PCR; TCRdb's version includes in-frame clones alone and lacks a portion of them. The V and J calls and the clone size are those of that table, but D and trimming were determined from the DNA. Its listing shows roughly 140,000 clones. Comments on this clone: Its antigen is not identified.

Specimen: PBMCs. This TCR was recovered from a man between 40 and 49 years old in good health and CMV-seronegative. The V call is TRBV21-1, the J call TRBJ1-1; TRBD1, the table's D call, was not compared with the DNA. TRBV21-1 is shown as a pseudogene. Here the CDR3 DNA reads TGTGCCAGCAGCGACAGAGACTTT. Its translation: CASSDRDF.